A selection of T cell receptor beta chains follows, all from one sample in a study of cytomegalovirus exposure and HLA in healthy donors. The protocol was immunoSEQ multiplex PCR, while the TCRdb copy is restricted to in-frame clones and leaves out a portion. The sample carries hundreds of thousands of clones, around 89% recorded once. The sequencing sample was made of PBMCs. These receptors all come from a woman aged 18-29 years in good health and CMV-seronegative. CDR3s include the opening cysteine and the closing phenylalanine or tryptophan. The D gene is left open where the match is weak. A clone size is listed for some rows: how often the clone was seen (once, few, many), or a class if it is expanded.

v_gene: TRBV6-1
abundance: .
d_gene: .
j_gene: TRBJ2-7
CDR3nt: TGTGCCAGCAGTGAAGACGCGGCCTACGAGCAGTACTTC
CDR3aa: CASSEDAAYEQYF

v_gene: TRBV7-6
abundance: .
d_gene: TRBD1
j_gene: TRBJ1-1
CDR3nt: TGTGCCAGCAGCTTGACTCCGGACAGGGAGAATTGGAACACTGAAGCTTTCTTT
CDR3aa: CASSLTPDRENWNTEAFF

v_gene: TRBV19
abundance: .
d_gene: .
j_gene: TRBJ2-5
CDR3nt: TGTGCCAGTAGTAACGGGGTTGAGTACTCGGAGACCCAGTACTTC
CDR3aa: CASSNGVEYSETQYF

v_gene: TRBV5-1
abundance: .
d_gene: .
j_gene: TRBJ2-2
CDR3nt: TGCGCCTGCCAGGACAGCCCGGGGAGCGGGGAGCTGTTTTTT
CDR3aa: CACQDSPGSGELFF

v_gene: TRBV5-8
abundance: once
d_gene: TRBD1
j_gene: TRBJ1-3
CDR3nt: TGTGCCAGCTTTCGGGCCGGGACAGGGGGTTACTCTGGAAACACCATATATTTT
CDR3aa: CASFRAGTGGYSGNTIYF

v_gene: TRBV4-1
abundance: .
d_gene: TRBD1
j_gene: TRBJ2-7
CDR3nt: TGCGCCAGCAGCACTGGGACAGGGCTGGTGTACGAGCAGTACTTC
CDR3aa: CASSTGTGLVYEQYF

v_gene: TRBV18
abundance: .
d_gene: TRBD2
j_gene: TRBJ2-7
CDR3nt: TGTGCCAGCTCACCAACGGTGCCGGGGACTACCTACTACGAGCAGTACTTC
CDR3aa: CASSPTVPGTTYYEQYF

v_gene: TRBV7-8
abundance: .
d_gene: TRBD2
j_gene: TRBJ2-1
CDR3nt: TGTGCCAGCAGCTTACGGTTTGCGGGAGGCACTAAATACCCCTACAATGAGCAGTTCTTC
CDR3aa: CASSLRFAGGTKYPYNEQFF

v_gene: TRBV19
abundance: .
d_gene: TRBD2
j_gene: TRBJ2-1
CDR3nt: TGTGCCAGTAGGCCTACTAGCGGGGGGACCAATGAGCAGTTCTTC
CDR3aa: CASRPTSGGTNEQFF

v_gene: TRBV23-1
abundance: .
d_gene: TRBD1
j_gene: TRBJ1-2
CDR3nt: TGCGCCAGCAGCCCCTACCCCACGACAGGGAACTTCTATGGCTACACCTTC
CDR3aa: CASSPYPTTGNFYGYTF

v_gene: TRBV4-2
abundance: once
d_gene: TRBD1
j_gene: TRBJ2-7
CDR3nt: TGTGCCAGCAGCCCAACAGGGGGCGTATACGAGCAGTACTTC
CDR3aa: CASSPTGGVYEQYF

v_gene: TRBV21-1
abundance: .
d_gene: .
j_gene: TRBJ1-3
CDR3nt: TGTGCCAGCAGCAAAACAGGCCCACCATCCATATATTTT
CDR3aa: CASSKTGPPSIYF

v_gene: TRBV10-3
abundance: .
d_gene: .
j_gene: TRBJ1-3
CDR3nt: TGTGCCATCAGTGATCGCCTTTGGGGCGCTGGAAACACCATATATTTT
CDR3aa: CAISDRLWGAGNTIYF

v_gene: TRBV4-1
abundance: once
d_gene: TRBD1
j_gene: TRBJ2-7
CDR3nt: TGCGCCAGCAGCCAGGGACAGGGGGCTGCTTACGAGCAGTACTTC
CDR3aa: CASSQGQGAAYEQYF

v_gene: TRBV5-1
abundance: .
d_gene: TRBD2
j_gene: TRBJ2-1
CDR3nt: TGCGCCAGCAGCTCAAGCAGATTACTAGCGAAGGGCAATGAGCAGTTCTTC
CDR3aa: CASSSSRLLAKGNEQFF

v_gene: TRBV10-2
abundance: few
d_gene: TRBD1
j_gene: TRBJ2-2
CDR3nt: TGCGCCAGCATTGACTTAGGGGGCGAGAACACCGGGGAGCTGTTTTTT
CDR3aa: CASIDLGGENTGELFF

v_gene: TRBV2
abundance: few
d_gene: .
j_gene: TRBJ1-5
CDR3nt: TGTGCCAGCAGCTGGGGGACACCTACGAATCAGCCCCAGCATTTT
CDR3aa: CASSWGTPTNQPQHF

v_gene: TRBV18
abundance: .
d_gene: .
j_gene: TRBJ2-7
CDR3nt: TGTGCCAACTCACCGGAGGTTCAACGGGGGGAGCAGTACTTC
CDR3aa: CANSPEVQRGEQYF

v_gene: TRBV5-6
abundance: once
d_gene: TRBD1
j_gene: TRBJ1-1
CDR3nt: TGTGCCAGCAGGTTGGTCACAGGGGGGGATGAAGCTTTCTTT
CDR3aa: CASRLVTGGDEAFF

v_gene: TRBV10-3
abundance: .
d_gene: .
j_gene: TRBJ2-3
CDR3nt: TGTGCCATCAGTGATCTTGATACGCAGTATTTT
CDR3aa: CAISDLDTQYF

v_gene: TRBV28
abundance: .
d_gene: .
j_gene: TRBJ1-5
CDR3nt: TGTGCCAGCAGTTTCGGGGGCCCGGGAGGCGGCCAGCCCCAGCATTTT
CDR3aa: CASSFGGPGGGQPQHF

v_gene: TRBV18
abundance: .
d_gene: TRBD2
j_gene: TRBJ2-7
CDR3nt: TGTGCCAGCTCACCACGAGGACTAGGTGCCTACGAGCAGTACTTC
CDR3aa: CASSPRGLGAYEQYF